These T cell receptor beta chains were read from a single sample in a study of control samples from healthy donors and cancer patients. Data came from immunoSEQ multiplex PCR; TCRdb stores just in-frame clones and leaves some out. The sample lists more than 85,000 clones, 65% to 85% occurring once. Input material: PBMCs. Receptor source: a man aged 65-85 years with lung cancer. CDR3s include the opening cysteine and the closing phenylalanine or tryptophan. The order of the fields is clone size, D gene, J gene, V gene, CDR3 length, CDR3 protein, CDR3 DNA. A D gene is named only where the DNA matches it firmly. Rows give clone size only sometimes, using once, few, many, or a class for an expanded clone.

clone_size: NA; d_call: TRBD2; j_call: TRBJ2-5; v_call: TRBV4-2; cdr3_length: 18; cdr3_aa: CASSQTRTSGGTQETQYF; cdr3_nt: TGTGCCAGCAGCCAAACCCGGACTAGCGGGGGGACGCAAGAGACCCAGTACTTC
clone_size: NA; d_call: NA; j_call: TRBJ1-4; v_call: TRBV28; cdr3_length: 13; cdr3_aa: CASRHGAGEKLFF; cdr3_nt: TGTGCCAGCAGACACGGGGCGGGGGAAAAACTGTTTTTT
clone_size: NA; d_call: NA; j_call: TRBJ1-6; v_call: TRBV21-1; cdr3_length: 15; cdr3_aa: CASSKAPRYNSPLHF; cdr3_nt: TGTGCCAGCAGCAAGGCGCCACGGTACAATTCACCCCTCCACTTT
clone_size: NA; d_call: NA; j_call: TRBJ1-2; v_call: TRBV24-1; cdr3_length: 11; cdr3_aa: CATGTNYGYTF; cdr3_nt: TGTGCCACCGGCACGAACTATGGCTACACCTTC
clone_size: few; d_call: NA; j_call: TRBJ2-5; v_call: TRBV5-1; cdr3_length: 14; cdr3_aa: CASMITGRGETQYF; cdr3_nt: TGCGCCAGCATGATTACAGGGAGAGGAGAGACCCAGTACTTC
clone_size: few; d_call: NA; j_call: TRBJ1-4; v_call: TRBV7-9; cdr3_length: 12; cdr3_aa: CASSRIDEKLFF; cdr3_nt: TGTGCCAGCAGCCGAATAGATGAAAAACTGTTTTTT
clone_size: NA; d_call: NA; j_call: TRBJ2-2; v_call: TRBV10-1; cdr3_length: 15; cdr3_aa: CASSESGPSPGELFF; cdr3_nt: TGCGCCAGCAGTGAGTCTGGGCCTAGCCCCGGGGAGCTGTTTTTT
clone_size: NA; d_call: TRBD2; j_call: TRBJ2-3; v_call: TRBV24-1; cdr3_length: 17; cdr3_aa: CATSDPPLSGGSDTQYF; cdr3_nt: TGTGCCACCAGTGACCCTCCCTTGAGCGGGGGCTCAGATACGCAGTATTTT
clone_size: NA; d_call: NA; j_call: TRBJ2-7; v_call: TRBV5-5; cdr3_length: 12; cdr3_aa: CASSPSHGEQYF; cdr3_nt: TGTGCCAGCAGCCCGTCACATGGTGAGCAGTACTTC
clone_size: NA; d_call: NA; j_call: TRBJ1-1; v_call: TRBV7-9; cdr3_length: 17; cdr3_aa: CASSLVSAPSGNTEAFF; cdr3_nt: TGTGCCAGCAGCTTAGTTTCAGCCCCCTCGGGGAACACTGAAGCTTTCTTT
clone_size: NA; d_call: TRBD1; j_call: TRBJ1-1; v_call: TRBV30; cdr3_length: 13; cdr3_aa: CAWTRGTETEAFF; cdr3_nt: TGTGCCTGGACGAGGGGGACAGAGACTGAAGCTTTCTTT
clone_size: NA; d_call: TRBD1; j_call: TRBJ1-2; v_call: TRBV7-8; cdr3_length: 16; cdr3_aa: CASSPFGTGFGNGYTF; cdr3_nt: TGTGCCAGCAGCCCGTTTGGGACAGGGTTCGGAAATGGCTACACCTTC
clone_size: NA; d_call: NA; j_call: TRBJ1-1; v_call: TRBV2; cdr3_length: 13; cdr3_aa: CASRANRETEAFF; cdr3_nt: TGTGCCAGCAGAGCAAACAGGGAAACTGAAGCTTTCTTT
clone_size: NA; d_call: TRBD1; j_call: TRBJ2-3; v_call: TRBV4-1; cdr3_length: 15; cdr3_aa: CASSQPGQGTDTQYF; cdr3_nt: TGCGCCAGCAGCCAACCCGGACAGGGCACAGATACGCAGTATTTT
clone_size: NA; d_call: NA; j_call: TRBJ1-3; v_call: TRBV6-2/TRBV6-3; cdr3_length: 16; cdr3_aa: CASSYWGLGSGNTIYF; cdr3_nt: TGTGCCAGCAGTTATTGGGGGCTGGGCTCTGGAAACACCATATATTTT
clone_size: NA; d_call: NA; j_call: TRBJ2-3; v_call: TRBV5-1; cdr3_length: 15; cdr3_aa: CASSLFGMGTDTQYF; cdr3_nt: TGCGCCAGCAGCTTATTCGGGATGGGCACAGATACGCAGTATTTT
clone_size: NA; d_call: TRBD1; j_call: TRBJ1-2; v_call: TRBV29-1; cdr3_length: 13; cdr3_aa: CSVEWTGGGGYTF; cdr3_nt: TGCAGCGTGGAATGGACAGGGGGAGGGGGCTACACCTTC
clone_size: NA; d_call: NA; j_call: TRBJ2-7; v_call: TRBV20-1; cdr3_length: 9; cdr3_aa: CSASYEQYF; cdr3_nt: TGCAGTGCTTCGTACGAGCAGTACTTC
clone_size: NA; d_call: TRBD1; j_call: TRBJ2-6; v_call: TRBV2; cdr3_length: 17; cdr3_aa: CASSGDRGRTGANVLTF; cdr3_nt: TGTGCCAGCAGTGGGGACAGGGGGCGTACTGGGGCCAACGTCCTGACTTTC
clone_size: NA; d_call: NA; j_call: TRBJ1-3; v_call: TRBV2; cdr3_length: 17; cdr3_aa: CASSTRGDRFSGNTIYF; cdr3_nt: TGTGCCAGCAGTACCAGGGGAGACAGGTTCTCTGGAAACACCATATATTTT
clone_size: NA; d_call: NA; j_call: TRBJ2-2; v_call: TRBV7-2; cdr3_length: 16; cdr3_aa: CASSYRRGINTGELFF; cdr3_nt: TGTGCCAGCAGCTATCGAAGGGGGATTAACACCGGGGAGCTGTTTTTT
clone_size: NA; d_call: NA; j_call: TRBJ2-6; v_call: TRBV7-9; cdr3_length: 14; cdr3_aa: CASSWGSGANVLTF; cdr3_nt: TGTGCCAGCAGCTGGGGCTCTGGGGCCAACGTCCTGACTTTC
clone_size: NA; d_call: TRBD2; j_call: TRBJ2-1; v_call: TRBV11-2; cdr3_length: 15; cdr3_aa: CASSLGLAGNNEQFF; cdr3_nt: TGTGCCAGCAGCCTGGGACTAGCGGGGAACAATGAGCAGTTCTTC
clone_size: once; d_call: NA; j_call: TRBJ1-1; v_call: TRBV5-1; cdr3_length: 14; cdr3_aa: CASSPELGGTEAFF; cdr3_nt: TGCGCCAGCAGCCCCGAGCTAGGAGGCACTGAAGCTTTCTTT
clone_size: NA; d_call: NA; j_call: TRBJ1-1; v_call: TRBV6-5; cdr3_length: 13; cdr3_aa: CASEGQGNTEAFF; cdr3_nt: TGTGCCAGCGAAGGGCAGGGAAACACTGAAGCTTTCTTT
clone_size: NA; d_call: TRBD1; j_call: TRBJ2-7; v_call: TRBV11-2; cdr3_length: 17; cdr3_aa: CASSLSLKTGIPLEQYF; cdr3_nt: TGTGCCAGCAGCTTAAGTCTTAAGACAGGGATCCCCCTCGAGCAGTACTTC
clone_size: NA; d_call: TRBD1; j_call: TRBJ1-4; v_call: TRBV6-1; cdr3_length: 17; cdr3_aa: CASSDRGQGQVNEKLFF; cdr3_nt: TGTGCCAGCAGTGACAGGGGACAGGGACAAGTTAATGAAAAACTGTTTTTT
clone_size: NA; d_call: NA; j_call: TRBJ1-4; v_call: TRBV19; cdr3_length: 16; cdr3_aa: CASSIILGASGEKLFF; cdr3_nt: TGTGCCAGTAGTATCATTCTGGGGGCATCAGGGGAAAAACTGTTTTTT
clone_size: NA; d_call: NA; j_call: TRBJ1-2; v_call: TRBV27; cdr3_length: 13; cdr3_aa: CASTTRGEDGYTF; cdr3_nt: TGTGCCAGCACCACAAGGGGGGAGGATGGCTACACCTTC
clone_size: NA; d_call: NA; j_call: TRBJ1-2; v_call: TRBV3-1/TRBV3-2; cdr3_length: 15; cdr3_aa: CASSQQGAINYGYTF; cdr3_nt: TGTGCCAGCAGCCAACAAGGGGCGATAAACTATGGCTACACCTTC
clone_size: NA; d_call: TRBD1; j_call: TRBJ1-1; v_call: TRBV5-6; cdr3_length: 16; cdr3_aa: CASSRGRDRFNTEAFF; cdr3_nt: TGTGCCAGCAGCCGGGGCCGGGACAGGTTTAACACTGAAGCTTTCTTT
clone_size: NA; d_call: NA; j_call: TRBJ1-5; v_call: TRBV15; cdr3_length: 16; cdr3_aa: CATSRDFGGTDQPQHF; cdr3_nt: TGTGCCACCAGCAGAGATTTCGGTGGAACCGATCAGCCCCAGCATTTT
clone_size: NA; d_call: NA; j_call: TRBJ2-1; v_call: TRBV7-7; cdr3_length: 14; cdr3_aa: CASSLALGNNEQFF; cdr3_nt: TGTGCCAGCAGCTTAGCGCTGGGAAACAATGAGCAGTTCTTC
clone_size: NA; d_call: TRBD2; j_call: TRBJ2-3; v_call: TRBV4-3; cdr3_length: 17; cdr3_aa: CASSLGPGLAGADTQYF; cdr3_nt: TGCGCCAGCAGCCTCGGGCCGGGACTAGCGGGGGCAGATACGCAGTATTTT
clone_size: NA; d_call: TRBD1; j_call: TRBJ1-3; v_call: TRBV3-1/TRBV3-2; cdr3_length: 16; cdr3_aa: CASSPTDRVSGNTIYF; cdr3_nt: TGTGCCAGCAGCCCTACTGACAGGGTCTCTGGAAACACCATATATTTT
clone_size: NA; d_call: NA; j_call: TRBJ2-1; v_call: TRBV13; cdr3_length: 15; cdr3_aa: CASSLRSGRGNEQFF; cdr3_nt: TGTGCCAGCAGCTTACGCAGCGGTCGGGGCAATGAGCAGTTCTTC
clone_size: NA; d_call: NA; j_call: TRBJ1-3; v_call: TRBV30; cdr3_length: 15; cdr3_aa: CAWGTQGSLGNTIYF; cdr3_nt: TGTGCCTGGGGTACCCAGGGGTCCCTCGGAAACACCATATATTTT
clone_size: NA; d_call: NA; j_call: TRBJ2-6; v_call: TRBV12-3/TRBV12-4; cdr3_length: 13; cdr3_aa: CASKRVGANVLTF; cdr3_nt: TGTGCCAGCAAACGGGTTGGGGCCAACGTCCTGACTTTC
clone_size: NA; d_call: NA; j_call: TRBJ2-5; v_call: TRBV7-6; cdr3_length: 15; cdr3_aa: CASSSPGGPQETQYF; cdr3_nt: TGTGCCAGCAGCTCCCCTGGGGGTCCCCAAGAGACCCAGTACTTC
clone_size: NA; d_call: TRBD2; j_call: TRBJ2-3; v_call: TRBV4-3; cdr3_length: 14; cdr3_aa: CASSHGLAKDTQYF; cdr3_nt: TGCGCCAGCAGCCACGGACTAGCAAAAGATACGCAGTATTTT
clone_size: once; d_call: NA; j_call: TRBJ1-2; v_call: TRBV6-1; cdr3_length: 13; cdr3_aa: CASSEDRNYGYTF; cdr3_nt: TGTGCCAGCAGTGAAGACAGGAACTATGGCTACACCTTC
clone_size: once; d_call: NA; j_call: TRBJ1-1; v_call: TRBV19; cdr3_length: 16; cdr3_aa: CASSTPGPGGNTEAFF; cdr3_nt: TGTGCCAGTAGTACCCCAGGGCCTGGGGGGAACACTGAAGCTTTCTTT
clone_size: NA; d_call: TRBD1; j_call: TRBJ2-2; v_call: TRBV10-3; cdr3_length: 15; cdr3_aa: CAISGTGSRAGELFF; cdr3_nt: TGTGCCATCAGTGGGACAGGGTCCCGGGCCGGGGAGCTGTTTTTT
clone_size: NA; d_call: TRBD1; j_call: TRBJ1-2; v_call: TRBV19; cdr3_length: 14; cdr3_aa: CATTPGQGNYGYTF; cdr3_nt: TGTGCCACCACTCCGGGACAGGGAAACTATGGCTACACCTTC
clone_size: NA; d_call: NA; j_call: TRBJ2-5; v_call: TRBV5-4; cdr3_length: 14; cdr3_aa: CASSLGTAQETQYF; cdr3_nt: TGTGCCAGCAGCCTCGGGACGGCGCAAGAGACCCAGTACTTC
clone_size: NA; d_call: TRBD1; j_call: TRBJ1-1; v_call: TRBV30; cdr3_length: 17; cdr3_aa: CAWRPRTGTRMNTEAFF; cdr3_nt: TGTGCCTGGAGGCCCAGGACAGGGACAAGGATGAACACTGAAGCTTTCTTT
clone_size: NA; d_call: TRBD2; j_call: TRBJ2-1; v_call: TRBV3-1/TRBV3-2; cdr3_length: 16; cdr3_aa: CASSQVTSGGNNEQFF; cdr3_nt: TGTGCCAGCAGCCAAGTCACTAGCGGGGGGAACAATGAGCAGTTCTTC
clone_size: NA; d_call: TRBD1; j_call: TRBJ2-1; v_call: TRBV27; cdr3_length: 14; cdr3_aa: CASRGTGGDNEQFF; cdr3_nt: TGTGCCAGCAGAGGGACAGGGGGTGACAATGAGCAGTTCTTC
clone_size: NA; d_call: NA; j_call: TRBJ1-2; v_call: TRBV7-9; cdr3_length: 16; cdr3_aa: CASSIDGRSGGDGYTF; cdr3_nt: TGTGCCAGCAGCATAGATGGGCGATCAGGTGGTGATGGCTACACCTTC
clone_size: NA; d_call: NA; j_call: TRBJ1-2; v_call: TRBV6-4; cdr3_length: 14; cdr3_aa: CASSDTQGNYGYTF; cdr3_nt: TGTGCCAGCAGTGACACACAGGGCAACTATGGCTACACCTTC
clone_size: NA; d_call: TRBD2; j_call: TRBJ2-3; v_call: TRBV4-3; cdr3_length: 17; cdr3_aa: CASSQGGLAGSTDTQYF; cdr3_nt: TGCGCCAGCAGCCAAGGAGGACTAGCGGGCTCCACAGATACGCAGTATTTT
clone_size: NA; d_call: NA; j_call: TRBJ2-2; v_call: TRBV10-1; cdr3_length: 13; cdr3_aa: CASSGRFTGELFF; cdr3_nt: TGCGCCAGCAGTGGACGGTTCACCGGGGAGCTGTTTTTT
clone_size: NA; d_call: TRBD2; j_call: TRBJ2-7; v_call: TRBV3-1/TRBV3-2; cdr3_length: 15; cdr3_aa: CASSQDPSGGYEQYF; cdr3_nt: TGTGCCAGCAGCCAAGATCCTAGCGGGGGGTACGAGCAGTACTTC